The subject of this entry is one TCR beta chain. Its antigen target is currently unknown. The input lacks base qualities; no much larger clone sits a single base away. Reading from cysteine to phenylalanine, the CDR3 counts 16 amino acids. Only the CDR3 DNA stays, 48 bases, in frame from base 1. CDR1 and CDR2, per the germline V gene, are MDHEN and SYDVKM. V and J are trimmed by 5 bases and 9 bases, and the gene matches miss 13 bases of the junction. The sample belongs to a study of lymphopenia after photon versus proton radiotherapy (dated by TCRdb to the late 2010s). For context, the study as a whole: The study compared the immunological effects of photon versus proton radiation therapy in patients with gastrointestinal tumors who developed high-grade lymphopenia. The 20 patients in the cohort had gastrointestinal tumors, were treated with either photon or proton therapy, and subsequently developed lymphopenia. The goal of the study was to describe how the two radiation modalities differ in their effects on the immune system.

The library was obtained by the immunoSEQ multiplex PCR assay. T cell repertoires were profiled by deep sequencing of rearranged TCR beta loci, alongside multiparametric flow cytometry. This is the immuneACCESS table as TCRdb keeps it, with only in-frame sequences that have V and J called. A part of the clones is gone; compared with another copy, unresolved V genes explain less than half, and the rest is unexplained. This sample has 65,000 or so clones in its table, and approximately 90% of those were observed once. Of the sample, roughly 12% falls within the top ten clones. Study-level results and caveats: After the lymphocyte count nadir, oligoclonal expansion, especially of CD8+ Temra cells, was observed in photon-treated repertoires, and the drop in diversity was driven by this expansion. The survival association was assessed only in patients who died, and the authors presented better survival with proton therapy as a possibility rather than a demonstrated result. Across the cohort, among patients who died, a greater drop in TCR diversity after the nadir was inversely correlated with overall survival time. Proton-treated patients stayed relatively stable during treatment, while photon-treated patients lost naive T cells and TCR diversity and gained effector/memory populations.

The chain joins TRBV28 to TRBJ1-5, with 10 bases aligning to TRBD1. This specimen was peripheral blood, taken from a patient treated with proton-based radiotherapy. This clonotype was obtained from a man aged 80 or over with esophageal cancer. CDR3 protein: CASSPPGDRGVRPQHF. The sequenced DNA: TGTGCCAGCAGTCCCCCCGGGGACAGGGGCGTTCGGCCCCAGCATTTT.